A selection of T cell receptor beta chains follows, all from one sample in a study of shared clonotypes between healthy human individuals. The assay was immunoSEQ multiplex PCR, and TCRdb's table has in-frame clones only and misses some. The profile shows millions of clones, over 85% of them singletons. The specimen sequenced was naive CD4+ T cells sorted from blood. These receptors were collected from a young man in good health. The CDR3 runs from the conserved cysteine through the conserved F or W. The D gene is left open where the match is weak. Expanded clones get a size class; other rows say once, few or many, or leave the size out.

clone_size | j_call | d_call | v_call | cdr3_aa | cdr3_nt
. | TRBJ1-1 | . | TRBV9 | CASSVVQGSLNTEAFF | TGTGCCAGCAGCGTAGTACAGGGATCTTTGAACACTGAAGCTTTCTTT
. | TRBJ1-2 | TRBD1 | TRBV27 | CASRGTGGARGYTF | TGTGCCAGCAGAGGGACAGGGGGCGCCCGTGGCTACACCTTC
. | TRBJ1-2 | . | TRBV5-1 | CASSPEDGNYGYTF | TGCGCCAGCAGCCCGGAGGACGGAAACTATGGCTACACCTTC
. | TRBJ1-1 | . | TRBV10-1 | CASRWRAEAFF | TGCGCCAGCAGGTGGAGAGCCGAAGCTTTCTTT
once | TRBJ1-1 | . | TRBV6-1 | CASWLRGVAFF | TGTGCCAGCTGGCTCCGGGGTGTAGCTTTCTTT
. | TRBJ1-6 | TRBD1 | TRBV19 | CASQPGQIYSPLHF | TGTGCCAGCCAGCCGGGACAGATTTATTCACCCCTCCACTTT
. | TRBJ2-7 | . | TRBV7-3 | CASSLITKDISYEQYF | TGTGCCAGCAGCTTAATCACCAAGGACATCTCCTACGAGCAGTACTTC
. | TRBJ1-5 | TRBD1 | TRBV28 | CASTLDRGQPQHF | TGTGCCAGCACCCTCGACAGGGGTCAGCCCCAGCATTTT
. | TRBJ2-1 | TRBD2 | TRBV28 | CASTLAGGQLRPQFF | TGTGCCAGCACCTTAGCGGGGGGGCAATTGCGTCCCCAGTTCTTC
. | TRBJ1-1 | TRBD1 | TRBV10-3 | CAISRTGGDRTEAFF | TGTGCCATCAGTAGAACAGGGGGCGATCGGACTGAAGCTTTCTTT
. | TRBJ2-7 | . | TRBV28 | CASSSPETGSYEQYF | TGTGCCAGCAGTTCACCGGAAACAGGCTCCTACGAGCAGTACTTC
once | TRBJ1-1 | . | TRBV6-5 | CASSYLPGNTEAFF | TGTGCCAGCAGTTATCTTCCAGGGAACACTGAAGCTTTCTTT
. | TRBJ1-1 | . | TRBV2 | CASSAPTNGGFTEAFF | TGTGCCAGCAGTGCCCCCACCAACGGGGGTTTTACTGAAGCTTTCTTT
. | TRBJ1-6 | . | TRBV4-1 | CASSQEDSTISYNSPLHF | TGCGCCAGCAGCCAAGAGGACTCCACGATCTCCTATAATTCACCCCTCCACTTT
. | TRBJ2-4 | TRBD1 | TRBV7-6 | CASSTRTTGGRDIQYF | TGTGCCAGCAGCACCCGAACGACAGGGGGGAGGGACATTCAGTACTTC
. | TRBJ2-1 | . | TRBV7-2 | CASSLAPLLGGQGYNEQFF | TGTGCCAGCAGCTTAGCTCCCCTTCTGGGGGGCCAGGGGTACAATGAGCAGTTCTTC
. | TRBJ2-7 | TRBD2 | TRBV30 | CAWARTSGGTWATSSYEQYF | TGTGCCTGGGCCAGGACTAGCGGGGGGACTTGGGCCACAAGCTCCTACGAGCAGTACTTC
. | TRBJ1-1 | . | TRBV10-3 | CAISDSWTTEAFF | TGTGCCATCAGTGATTCGTGGACCACTGAAGCTTTCTTT
. | TRBJ2-1 | TRBD2 | TRBV5-1 | CASSSSLAGGNEQFF | TGCGCCAGCAGCTCTTCTCTAGCGGGAGGCAATGAGCAGTTCTTC
. | TRBJ2-3 | . | TRBV5-1 | CASSRGTYTDTQYF | TGCGCCAGCAGCAGGGGGACTTACACAGATACGCAGTATTTT
. | TRBJ2-3 | TRBD2 | TRBV6-5 | CASSPQRETQYF | TGTGCCAGCAGTCCACAGCGGGAGACGCAGTATTTT
. | TRBJ2-3 | . | TRBV11-2 | CASSFLAATDTQYF | TGTGCCAGCAGCTTTTTAGCGGCTACAGATACGCAGTATTTT
. | TRBJ2-7 | TRBD1 | TRBV9 | CASSFSGDSYEQYF | TGTGCCAGCAGCTTCTCCGGGGACAGCTACGAGCAGTACTTC
. | TRBJ2-7 | . | TRBV14 | CASSQEVEQYF | TGTGCCAGCAGCCAAGAAGTCGAGCAGTACTTC
. | TRBJ1-4 | . | TRBV7-9 | CASSLQVQEKLFF | TGTGCCAGCAGCTTACAGGTCCAGGAAAAACTGTTTTTT
. | TRBJ2-1 | . | TRBV6-6 | CASIPAQYSYNEQFF | TGTGCCAGCATCCCGGCGCAATATTCCTACAATGAGCAGTTCTTC
. | TRBJ1-5 | . | TRBV19 | CASSIQTNSNQPQHF | TGTGCCAGTAGTATACAGACAAATAGCAATCAGCCCCAGCATTTT
. | TRBJ2-5 | TRBD2 | TRBV30 | CAWRISGTTKETQYF | TGTGCCTGGAGGATTTCCGGGACTACCAAAGAGACCCAGTACTTC
. | TRBJ1-1 | TRBD1 | TRBV9 | CASSVGAGGDTEAFF | TGTGCCAGCAGCGTAGGGGCAGGGGGTGACACTGAAGCTTTCTTT
few | TRBJ2-7 | . | TRBV28 | CASSLSLSYEQYF | TGTGCCAGCAGTTTATCACTTTCCTACGAGCAGTACTTC
. | TRBJ2-5 | TRBD2 | TRBV5-1 | CASSSGLAGGPVETQYF | TGCGCCAGCAGCTCGGGACTAGCGGGAGGGCCGGTAGAGACCCAGTACTTC
. | TRBJ1-5 | TRBD1 | TRBV7-8 | CASSRDRVGRNQPQHF | TGTGCCAGCAGCCGGGACAGGGTTGGACGCAATCAGCCCCAGCATTTT